These T cell receptor beta chains were read from a single sample in a study of blood T cell repertoires in COVID-19. Sequencing was performed with immunoSEQ multiplex PCR; in TCRdb, only in-frame clones are kept and a portion is missing. The profile shows approximately 250,000 clones, 75% to 90% of them singletons. Source material: peripheral blood. These receptors were taken from a man aged 30 to 45 with active or convalescent COVID-19. Each CDR3 is given with its conserved first and last residue. The D gene is left open where the match is weak. The size of a clone is reported for some rows only, either as once, few or many, or as a class for expanded clones.

NA TRBJ2-4 NA TRBV7-2 TGTGCCAGCAGCGGATCGACACTAGCCAAAAACATTCAGTACTTC CASSGSTLAKNIQYF
NA TRBJ1-4 NA TRBV5-1 TGCGCCAGCAGCCTAGAAACAACTAATGAAAAACTGTTTTTT CASSLETTNEKLFF
TRBD1 TRBJ1-2 NA TRBV10-3 TGTGCCAGCGCAGGTACAGGGGGCGGTGGCTACACCTTC CASAGTGGGGYTF
NA TRBJ1-1 NA TRBV6-5 TGTGCCAGCAGTCCCCGTACAGTCATGAACACTGAAGCTTTCTTT CASSPRTVMNTEAFF
NA TRBJ2-7 NA TRBV6-5 TGTGCCAGCAGTTCCCGATTTACTAGTTACGAGCAGTACTTC CASSSRFTSYEQYF
NA TRBJ2-7 NA TRBV5-5 TGTGCCAGCAGCTTGCGAGACTACGAGCAGTACTTC CASSLRDYEQYF
NA TRBJ1-4 NA TRBV7-8 TGTGCCAGCAGCGACCACCCTAAGGGGGAAAAACTGTTTTTT CASSDHPKGEKLFF
TRBD1 TRBJ1-2 NA TRBV19 TGTGCCACCGGGACAGGGGGCGCGGGGGATGGCTACACCTTC CATGTGGAGDGYTF
NA TRBJ1-4 NA TRBV6-5 TGTGCCAGCACCTCCGCGGTGTCGGCTAATGAAAAACTGTTTTTT CASTSAVSANEKLFF
NA TRBJ1-3 NA TRBV5-5 TGTGCCAGCAGCTGGGCCCCGACAGGTACTGGAAACACCATATATTTT CASSWAPTGTGNTIYF
TRBD1 TRBJ2-7 NA TRBV6-6 TGTGCCAGCATCCGGGACAGGGCTTACGAGCAGTACTTC CASIRDRAYEQYF
TRBD1 TRBJ1-1 few TRBV7-8 TGTGCCAGCAGCCGACGGGACAGGAGGAACACTGAAGCTTTCTTT CASSRRDRRNTEAFF
NA TRBJ2-3 NA TRBV6-4 TGTGCCAGTGGAGCGTTTAGCACAGATACGCAGTATTTT CASGAFSTDTQYF
NA TRBJ2-3 once TRBV25-1 TGTGCCAGCAAGCCTGCTTCCACAGATACGCAGTATTTT CASKPASTDTQYF